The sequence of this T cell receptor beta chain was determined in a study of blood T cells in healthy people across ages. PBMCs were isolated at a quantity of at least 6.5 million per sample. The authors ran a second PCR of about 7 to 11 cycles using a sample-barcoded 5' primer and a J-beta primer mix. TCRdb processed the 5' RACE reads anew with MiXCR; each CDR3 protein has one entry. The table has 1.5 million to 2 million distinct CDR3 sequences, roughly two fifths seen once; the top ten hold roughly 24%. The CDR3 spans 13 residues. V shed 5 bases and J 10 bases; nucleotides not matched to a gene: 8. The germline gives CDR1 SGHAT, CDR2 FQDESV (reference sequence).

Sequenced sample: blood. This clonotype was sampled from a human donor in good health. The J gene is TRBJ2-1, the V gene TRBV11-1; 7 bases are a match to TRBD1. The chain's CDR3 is CASSQTGAQEQFF. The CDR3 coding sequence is TGTGCCAGCAGCCAAACAGGGGCACAGGAGCAGTTCTTC.